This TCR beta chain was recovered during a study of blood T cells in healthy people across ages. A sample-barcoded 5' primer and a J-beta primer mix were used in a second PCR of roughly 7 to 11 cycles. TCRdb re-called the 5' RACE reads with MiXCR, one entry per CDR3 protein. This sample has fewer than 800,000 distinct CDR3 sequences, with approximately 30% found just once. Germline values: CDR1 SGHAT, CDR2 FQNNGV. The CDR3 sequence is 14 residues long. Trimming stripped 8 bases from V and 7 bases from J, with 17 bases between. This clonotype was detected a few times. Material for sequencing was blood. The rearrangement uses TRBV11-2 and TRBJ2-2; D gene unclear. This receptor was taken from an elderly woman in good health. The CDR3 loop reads CASEATHAIGELFF. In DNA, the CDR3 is TGTGCCAGCGAAGCGACGCACGCGATCGGGGAGCTGTTTTTT.